Below, 31 T cell receptor beta chains from the same sample are listed, as sequenced in a study of blood T cell repertoires in COVID-19. Using immunoSEQ multiplex PCR, the repertoire was profiled, and TCRdb retains in-frame clones only, with some absent. The data hold approximately 500,000 clones, with roughly nine tenths observed a single time. Sequencing used peripheral blood. All receptors derive from a woman between 50 and 59 years old with COVID-19, enrolled during active disease.

This chain connects TRBV12-5 to TRBJ2-1, with D perhaps TRBD2 (6 bases). CDR1 LGHNT and CDR2 FRNRAP come from the germline V gene. The ends were cut back, 6 bases at V and 3 bases at J, with 15 bases in the middle. CDR3 length: 15 amino acids. The CDR3 DNA reads as TGTGCTAGTGGAGGGAGCGGGTTTCGCTACAATGAGCAGTTCTTC. It translates to CASGGSGFRYNEQFF.

The chain has TRBV3-1 (or the pseudogene TRBV3-2) and TRBJ2-3; tentative D call: TRBD2 (7 bases). V was cut by 1 base and J by 2 bases, with 16 bases left in between. Germline lookup yields CDR1 LGHDT and CDR2 YNNKEL (reference sequence). The CDR3 covers 17 residues. The CDR3 protein is CASSQVGGGAFTDTQYF. As DNA, the CDR3 is TGTGCCAGCAGCCAAGTAGGAGGGGGGGCCTTCACAGATACGCAGTATTTT.

V and J are TRBV30 and TRBJ2-1; possibly TRBD1 for D (7 bases). With 2 bases removed from V and 3 bases from J, the gap between germline ends came to 11 bases. The CDR3 runs to 14 residues. In germline, CDR1 is GTSNPN, CDR2 SVGIG (reference sequence). The CDR3 region is CAWSRGTVYNEQFF. CDR3 sequence (DNA): TGTGCCTGGAGTCGGGGGACAGTCTACAATGAGCAGTTCTTC.

The rearrangement uses TRBV5-1 and TRBJ1-3; D perhaps matches TRBD1 (5 bases). The germline V and J ends were trimmed by 1 base and 2 bases, with 10 bases remaining between them. CDR3 size: 15 residues. Germline V lookup: CDR1 SGHRS, CDR2 YFSETQ. CDR3 region: CASSLQGGPGNTIYF. DNA of the CDR3: TGCGCCAGCAGCTTGCAGGGTGGGCCTGGAAACACCATATATTTT. The full variable domain, its missing parts supplied by reference TRBV5-1 and TRBJ1-3, is KAGVTQTPRYLIKTRGQQVTLSCSPISGHRSVSWYQQTPGQGLQFLFEYFSETQRNKGNFPGRFSGRQFSNSRSEMNVSTLELGDSALYLCASSLQGGPGNTIYFGEGSWLTVV.

The chain links TRBV19 to TRBJ2-2; perhaps TRBD2 as D (6 bases). The CDR3 has 15 residues. Germline CDR1 is LNHDA and CDR2 is SQIVND (reference sequence). V shed 1 base and J shed 3 bases, with 9 bases lying between them. The DNA for the CDR3 is TGTGCCAGTAGTATAGTGGAGCGGGACACCGGGGAGCTGTTTTTT. Translating it yields CASSIVERDTGELFF.

A remark on this clone: Other nucleotide sequences in the sample specify the same CDR3. This chain uses TRBV9 with TRBJ2-7; 11 positions agree with TRBD2. Germline CDR1 reads SGDLS; CDR2 reads YYNGEE. This CDR3 has 16 residues. V shed 3 bases, J shed 3 bases, and the junction held 8 bases outside the gene matches. The CDR3: CASSAGLAGGLYEQYF. The CDR3 nucleotides read TGTGCCAGCAGCGCCGGGCTAGCGGGGGGCCTCTACGAGCAGTACTTC.

V and J are TRBV2 and TRBJ2-1, with D uncertain. CDR3 length equals 14 residues. Per the germline V gene, CDR1 is SNHLY and CDR2 is FYNNEI. The ends were cut back, 1 base at V and 9 bases at J, with 13 bases in the middle. The CDR3 is CASSEDGANGEQFF. The CDR3 nucleotides are TGTGCCAGCAGTGAAGATGGAGCAAACGGTGAGCAGTTCTTC.

For the CDR3, the DNA is TGCGCCAGCAGTATAAACAGCAACTATGGCTACACCTTC. It encodes CASSINSNYGYTF. V gene TRBV5-1 combines with J gene TRBJ1-2; D is ambiguous. The germline V gene encodes CDR1 SGHRS and CDR2 YFSETQ. This CDR3 is built from 13 residues. Deletions cut 5 bases from V and 2 bases from J, with 10 bases between.

The chain links TRBV7-8 to TRBJ1-5; TRBD1 matches at 8 bases. Germline-derived CDR1 and CDR2 are SGHVS and FQNEAQ. This CDR3 is built from 15 residues. With V trimmed by 5 bases and J by 4 bases, 7 bases remained unmatched. The CDR3 here is CASSPTDRENQPQHF. CDR3 in DNA: TGTGCCAGCAGCCCGACGGACAGGGAGAATCAGCCCCAGCATTTT.

The J gene is TRBJ2-3, the V gene TRBV7-3; 15 nucleotides match TRBD2. Per germline, CDR1 SGHTA and CDR2 FQGTGA. This CDR3 is 14 amino acids long. J was trimmed by 12 bases and V by 4 bases; bases with no gene match: 5. This CDR3 is CASSYGTSGGPQYF. The CDR3 DNA reads TGTGCCAGCAGCTACGGGACTAGCGGGGGGCCTCAGTATTTT.

J is TRBJ1-1 and V is TRBV7-3, with 8 bases fitting TRBD1. J gave up 2 bases and V 4 bases, and 3 bases lay outside the gene matches. The CDR3 totals 14 residues. The V gene's germline CDR1 is SGHTA and CDR2 FQGTGA. CDR3 sequence: CASSSTGVNTEAFF. The DNA of the CDR3 is TGTGCCAGCAGCTCGACAGGGGTCAACACTGAAGCTTTCTTT.

In its sample, this clone was seen a few times. The V call is TRBV28, the J call TRBJ1-2; 8 bases are shared with TRBD1. This CDR3 is built from 15 residues. Looked up from germline, CDR1 is MDHEN and CDR2 is SYDVKM. V dropped 4 bases and J dropped 8; count of bases not matched to a gene: 12. CDR3: CASSSSDRVLGGYTF. The DNA for the CDR3 is TGTGCCAGCAGTTCCTCGGACAGGGTTTTGGGGGGCTACACCTTC.

The rearrangement joins TRBV7-2 to TRBJ2-1; D not certain. The CDR3 consists of 15 residues. Germline loops: CDR1 SGHTA, CDR2 FQGNSA. V was trimmed by 4 bases and J by 0 bases, leaving 10 bases between them. CDR3 loop: CASSYVQNSYNEQFF. DNA for the CDR3: TGTGCCAGCAGCTATGTACAGAACTCCTACAATGAGCAGTTCTTC.

This sequence joins TRBV29-1 and TRBJ1-2; D is possibly TRBD1 (6 bases). The CDR3 is 11 residues long. Trimming removed 7 bases at V and 8 bases at J, with 14 bases between. Per germline, CDR1 SQVTM and CDR2 ANQGSEA. The CDR3 DNA is TGCAGCGGACAGGCGGGAGAGGGCTACACCTTC. This encodes CSGQAGEGYTF.

V and J are TRBV6-5 and TRBJ1-6; 7 nucleotides match TRBD1. Germline V gene sequence: CDR1 MNHEY, CDR2 SVGAGI. There are 15 residues in the CDR3. The J segment lost 5 bases and the V segment lost 8 bases, leaving 9 bases of the junction unmatched. The CDR3 nucleotides are TGTGCCAGCCTAAGGACAGGAATAAATAATTCACCCCTCCACTTT. The encoded protein is CASLRTGINNSPLHF.

The chain carries TRBV6-6 and TRBJ1-1; no clear D gene. CDR1 is MNHNY and CDR2 is SVGAGI in the germline V gene (reference sequence). The CDR3 is made up of 14 amino acids. V was cut by 5 bases and J by 4 bases, with 14 bases left in between. The CDR3 is CASSDTQRGTEAFF. The DNA for the CDR3 is TGTGCCAGCAGTGATACCCAACGGGGCACTGAAGCTTTCTTT.

The chain is built from TRBV30 and TRBJ1-4; 7 nucleotides match TRBD1. This CDR3 contains 15 residues. Germline V CDR1 and CDR2: GTSNPN, SVGIG (reference sequence). The V and J ends lost 4 bases and 4 bases, in that order; junction bases with no gene match: 9. This CDR3 is CAWTDDRDGNEKLFF. The CDR3 DNA sequence: TGTGCCTGGACCGACGACAGGGACGGTAATGAAAAACTGTTTTTT.

The J gene is TRBJ1-2, the V gene TRBV12-5; the match to TRBD1 covers 9 bases. Trimming cost V 5 bases and J 2 bases; bases outside gene matches: 6. Germline loops: CDR1 LGHNT, CDR2 FRNRAP. This CDR3 spans 15 amino acids. CDR3 residues: CASGTGTGNNYGYTF. The DNA for the CDR3 is TGTGCTAGTGGTACGGGGACAGGGAACAACTATGGCTACACCTTC. Filled out from reference TRBV12-5 and TRBJ1-2, the complete variable domain reads DARVTQTPRHKVTEMGQEVTMRCQPILGHNTVFWYRQTMMQGLELLAYFRNRAPLDDSGMPKDRFSAEMPDATLATLKIQPSEPRDSAVYFCASGTGTGNNYGYTFGSGTRLTVV.

Note on this clone: Its ends do not fully match the called genes, so a read error is possible. The rearrangement joins TRBV3-1 (or the pseudogene TRBV3-2) to TRBJ1-1, with 7 bases that match TRBD1. This CDR3 is built from 13 residues. The germline CDR1 and CDR2 sequences are LGHDT and YNNKEL (reference sequence). This CDR3 is CASSNGQEGEALF. The CDR3 coding sequence is TGTGCCAGCAGCAACGGACAGGAGGGTGAAGCTCTCTTT.

V gene TRBV29-1 combines with J gene TRBJ2-5; D gene unclear. Germline V gives CDR1 SQVTM, CDR2 ANQGSEA. V was clipped by 4 bases and J by 10 bases, with 10 bases between them. The CDR3 is 10 amino acids. CDR3 in amino acids: CSVVPSVQYF. In DNA form, the CDR3 reads TGCAGCGTTGTACCGAGTGTCCAGTACTTC.

V is TRBV15 and J is TRBJ2-7; 7 nucleotides line up with TRBD1. Germline values: CDR1 LNHNV, CDR2 YYDKDF (reference sequence). This CDR3 has 14 amino acids. The trim removed 5 bases at V and 2 bases at J, leaving 6 bases unmatched. This chain's CDR3 is CATSARQGPYEQYF. The DNA of the CDR3 is TGTGCCACCAGCGCCCGACAGGGCCCCTACGAGCAGTACTTC.

The chain has TRBV6-5 and TRBJ2-1; D not resolved. CDR3 length: 16 residues. V lost 3 bases and J lost 5, with 17 bases in between. Germline CDR1 is MNHEY and CDR2 is SVGAGI. The CDR3, as DNA: TGTGCCAGCAGTTATAGGCTACTGACACCTAACAATGAGCAGTTCTTC. Encoded protein: CASSYRLLTPNNEQFF.

V and J are TRBV25-1 and TRBJ1-4; TRBD1 matches 8 bases. This CDR3 comprises 13 residues. V lost 9 bases, J lost 8 bases, and 8 bases stayed unmatched. CDR1 and CDR2 from the germline V gene are MGHDK and SYGVNS. The CDR3 DNA sequence: TGTGCCAGTCGGACAGGGCTCGAGGAAAAACTGTTTTTT. This sequence encodes CASRTGLEEKLFF.

This chain joins TRBV6-5 and TRBJ2-1, with 8 positions matching TRBD2. CDR1 and CDR2 from the germline V gene are MNHEY and SVGAGI. Trimming at V came to 0 bases and at J to 8 bases, leaving 0 bases not matched to a gene. The CDR3 consists of 13 residues. The CDR3 spells CASSYSTSDEQFF. The DNA for the CDR3 is TGTGCCAGCAGTTACTCGACTAGCGATGAGCAGTTCTTC.

The chain joins TRBV4-1 to TRBJ1-4; TRBD1 matches 10 bases. Trimming cost V 6 bases and J 4 bases; bases outside gene matches: 11. Germline CDR1 reads MGHRA; CDR2 reads YSYEKL. This CDR3 comprises 17 residues. The DNA for the CDR3 is TGCGCCAGCAGACGCCGGGACAGGGGAGGCCTTAATGAAAAACTGTTTTTT. It codes for CASRRRDRGGLNEKLFF.

V usage is TRBV6-5 and J usage is TRBJ1-5; perhaps TRBD1 as D (5 bases). Trimming cost V 7 bases and J 4 bases, with 8 bases left between them. This CDR3 comprises 12 residues. Germline V gene data show CDR1 as MNHEY and CDR2 as SVGAGI. In nucleotides, the CDR3 is TGTGCCAGCAATGCAGGGAATCAGCCCCAGCATTTT. This codes for CASNAGNQPQHF.

The chain combines TRBV6-2 or TRBV6-3 with TRBJ2-6; unclear D gene. Germline loops: CDR1 MNHEY, CDR2 SVGEGT. The CDR3 is made up of 14 amino acids. The V and J ends lost 2 bases and 9 bases respectively, with 11 bases between them. The CDR3 is CASSYRGTFNVLTF. CDR3 in DNA: TGTGCCAGCAGTTACCGAGGCACCTTCAACGTCCTGACTTTC.

This chain connects TRBV6-2 or TRBV6-3 to TRBJ2-5; D perhaps matches TRBD2 (5 bases). The V end lost 2 bases, the J end lost 5 bases, and 24 bases lay between the germline ends. This CDR3 spans 18 amino acids. Per the germline V gene, CDR1 is MNHEY and CDR2 is SVGEGT. The CDR3 reads CASSYNVSLAPTPETQYF. CDR3 DNA sequence: TGTGCCAGCAGTTACAACGTGTCCCTAGCCCCCACACCCGAGACCCAGTACTTC.

The V and J genes are TRBV3-1 (or the pseudogene TRBV3-2) and TRBJ2-7; D unclear. This CDR3 contains 13 residues. The V gene's germline CDR1 is LGHDT and CDR2 YNNKEL (reference sequence). Trimming left V 4 bases short and J 3 bases short, with 10 bases between. The CDR3, as DNA: TGTGCCAGCAGCCCAAGCGCGATCTACGAGCAGTACTTC. This encodes CASSPSAIYEQYF.

A note on this clone: One end of the junction is discordant with germline, which a read error may explain. The V call is TRBV5-5, the J call TRBJ1-2, with a tentative D call TRBD1 (5 bases). Per germline, CDR1 SGHKS and CDR2 YYEKEE (reference sequence). The CDR3 contains 11 residues. The CDR3 sequence is CASSTGTGRTF. CDR3 nucleotides: TGTGCCAGCTCGACCGGGACGGGGAGGACTTTC.

The chain joins TRBV6-1 to TRBJ1-4; TRBD1 might be the D (5 bases). The V gene lost 3 bases and the J gene lost 4 bases, with 12 bases spanning the gap. This CDR3 is 15 amino acids long. The germline CDR1 and CDR2 sequences are MNHNS and SASEGT. This CDR3 is CASSDKGRGNEKLFF. CDR3 sequence (DNA): TGTGCCAGCAGTGATAAGGGGCGCGGTAATGAAAAACTGTTTTTT.